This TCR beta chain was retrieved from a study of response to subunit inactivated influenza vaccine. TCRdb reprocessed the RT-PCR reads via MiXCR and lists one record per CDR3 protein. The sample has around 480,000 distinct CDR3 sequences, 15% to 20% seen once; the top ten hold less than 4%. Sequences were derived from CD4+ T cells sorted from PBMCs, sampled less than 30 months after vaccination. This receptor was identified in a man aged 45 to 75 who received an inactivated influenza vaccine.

The CDR3 region has the DNA TGCAGTGCTAGAGATCTCAGGGCGGCTACTGAAGCTTTCTTT. This sequence encodes CSARDLRAATEAFF. The chain uses TRBV20-1 and TRBJ1-1, with D possibly being TRBD1 (5 bases). The ends were cut back, 0 bases at V and 5 bases at J, with 13 bases in the middle. In germline, CDR1 is DFQATT, CDR2 SNEGSKA (reference sequence). This CDR3 contains 14 residues.